Each of the 23 T cell receptor beta chains below was sequenced from the same sample in a study of control samples from healthy donors and cancer patients. Sequencing was performed with immunoSEQ multiplex PCR; in TCRdb, only in-frame clones are kept and a portion is missing. This table holds some 20,000 clones, 85% found once. The sample consisted of PBMCs. The receptor set was obtained from a man aged 55 to 69 with head and neck cancer.

The genes are TRBV23-1 and TRBJ2-7, with D uncertain. TRBV23-1 is designated an ORF whose function remains uncertain. The V end was cut by 0 bases, the J end by 3 bases, with 12 bases between. The CDR3 consists of 15 residues. The CDR3 here is CASSQSSGFYYEQYF. DNA for the CDR3: TGCGCCAGCAGTCAATCGTCAGGATTCTACTACGAGCAGTACTTC.

Only one count was recorded for this clone. The genes are TRBV2 and TRBJ2-2; 8 nucleotides match TRBD2. V lost 2 bases and J lost 4; bases outside the gene matches: 3. The CDR3 covers 15 residues. CDR1 and CDR2 (germline): SNHLY, FYNNEI. CDR3 protein: CASSERTSGTGELFF. The CDR3 DNA is TGTGCCAGCAGTGAACGAACTAGCGGCACCGGGGAGCTGTTTTTT.

This chain links TRBV10-3 with TRBJ1-3; tentatively, D is TRBD1 (6 bases). The CDR3 runs to 14 residues. From germline, CDR1 is ENHRY and CDR2 SYGVKD. Trimming pared 0 bases from V and 4 bases from J, leaving 7 bases between. CDR3 amino acids: CAISESTGGNTIYF. CDR3 in DNA: TGTGCCATCAGTGAGTCGACAGGAGGAAACACCATATATTTT.

The genes are TRBV30 and TRBJ2-2; D uncertain. Trimming stripped 3 bases from V and 8 bases from J, with 10 bases between. CDR1 and CDR2 from the germline V gene are GTSNPN and SVGIG (reference sequence). The CDR3 sequence is 12 residues long. The CDR3 DNA reads TGTGCCTGGAGCCCGAACTCGGGGGAGCTGTTTTTT. This translates into CAWSPNSGELFF. The variable domain in full, with the rest retrieved from reference TRBV30 and TRBJ2-2, is SQTIHQWPATLVQPVGSPLSLECTVEGTSNPNLYWYRQAAGRGLQLLFYSVGIGQISSEVPQNLSASRPQDRQFILSSKKLLLSDSGFYLCAWSPNSGELFFGEGSRLTVL.

The chain employs TRBV6-1 and TRBJ2-6, with D perhaps TRBD2 (6 bases). The CDR3 is 16 residues long. Germline assignment: CDR1 MNHNS and CDR2 SASEGT. Trimming took off 1 base at V and 0 bases at J, with 7 bases between the two ends. In nucleotides, the CDR3 is TGTGCCAGCAGTGAAGACGGGAGCTCTGGGGCCAACGTCCTGACTTTC. It translates to CASSEDGSSGANVLTF.

This chain uses TRBV9 with TRBJ2-1; D ambiguous. V shed 0 bases and J shed 6 bases, with 7 bases lying between them. This CDR3 is 13 amino acids long. The germline gives CDR1 SGDLS, CDR2 YYNGEE. Here the CDR3 reads CASSVGPSNEQFF. In DNA, the CDR3 is TGTGCCAGCAGCGTAGGGCCGAGCAATGAGCAGTTCTTC.

CDR3 nucleotides: TGCAGCGTTGTACAGACTGAAGCTTTCTTT. Its translation: CSVVQTEAFF. This chain joins TRBV29-1 and TRBJ1-1; unclear D gene. The V gene's germline CDR1 is SQVTM and CDR2 ANQGSEA. Trimming removed 4 bases at V and 5 bases at J, with 5 bases between. The CDR3 is 10 residues long.

This clone was seen more than once but under ten times. Other DNA sequences from this sample encode an identical CDR3 as well. The genes are TRBV10-3 and TRBJ1-1, with D perhaps matching TRBD1 (6 bases). V was cut by 3 bases and J by 4 bases, with 6 bases left in between. Germline V gene sequence: CDR1 ENHRY, CDR2 SYGVKD. The CDR3 contains 12 residues. This CDR3 is CAISEGGTEAFF. The CDR3 DNA reads as TGTGCCATCAGTGAAGGGGGCACTGAAGCTTTCTTT.

V usage is TRBV9 and J usage is TRBJ2-3; 9 bases match TRBD2. The V gene's germline CDR1 is SGDLS and CDR2 YYNGEE. J was trimmed by 4 bases and V by 0 bases; bases with no gene match: 9. The CDR3 is made up of 17 amino acids. CDR3 nucleotides: TGTGCCAGCAGCGTAGCTGTCGATAGCGGGAGATCAGATACGCAGTATTTT. Its protein is CASSVAVDSGRSDTQYF. Based on the CDR3 plus reference TRBV9 and TRBJ2-3, the full variable domain is DSGVTQTPKHLITATGQRVTLRCSPRSGDLSVYWYQQSLDQGLQFLIQYYNGEERAKGNILERFSAQQFPDLHSELNLSSLELGDSALYFCASSVAVDSGRSDTQYFGPGTRLTVL.

The CDR3 is CASSLLQETQYF. CDR3 DNA sequence: TGCGCCAGCAGCTTACTCCAAGAGACCCAGTACTTC. The chain couples TRBV5-1 to TRBJ2-5; D gene unclear. V lost 2 bases to trimming and J lost 1 base, with 3 bases between them. Germline lookup yields CDR1 SGHRS and CDR2 YFSETQ. The CDR3 spans 12 residues.

This chain uses TRBV4-2 with TRBJ1-1, with D uncertain. The CDR3 has 15 amino acids. V lost 4 bases and J 3 bases, leaving 15 bases between the germline ends. Germline loops: CDR1 LGHNA, CDR2 YNFKEQ. CDR3: CASSPKEGSYTEAFF. CDR3 DNA: TGTGCCAGCAGCCCTAAAGAAGGCAGCTACACTGAAGCTTTCTTT.

Only one count was recorded for this clone. The chain couples TRBV5-1 to TRBJ2-1; 9 bases match TRBD2. V lost 2 bases and J lost 8; bases outside the gene matches: 11. Germline values: CDR1 SGHRS, CDR2 YFSETQ. CDR3 length: 16 residues. The CDR3 DNA reads as TGCGCCAGCAGCTTAAGACTAGCGGCACTGGGGGATGAGCAGTTCTTC. It is translated as CASSLRLAALGDEQFF.

To note about this clone: The junction and the germline gene differ at one end; a read error may be behind it. The genes are TRBV18 and TRBJ2-4; TRBD1 matches at 7 bases. Germline V lookup: CDR1 KGHSH, CDR2 LQKENI. The CDR3 extends over 12 amino acids. CDR3 in DNA: TGTGCCAGCTCACCGAGCCGGGACAGAATTAGCTTC. Its translation is CASSPSRDRISF.

V and J are TRBV7-8 and TRBJ1-4, with D tentatively TRBD1 (6 bases). The CDR3 is 16 residues long. V was shortened by 2 bases and J by 5 bases, with 15 bases between the two germline ends. From germline, CDR1 is SGHVS and CDR2 FQNEAQ. DNA of the CDR3: TGTGCCAGCAGCTTAAGAGGGGGAGTTTGGAATGAAAAACTGTTTTTT. This codes for CASSLRGGVWNEKLFF.

As regards this clone: Mismatch with germline at one junction end may stem from a read error. The identical CDR3 is also encoded by other nucleotide sequences in the sample. The chain links TRBV7-9 to TRBJ1-6, with D maybe TRBD1 (6 bases). Germline V CDR1 and CDR2: SEHNR, FQNEAQ (reference sequence). This CDR3 comprises 15 residues. As DNA, the CDR3 is TGCGCCAGCAGCGTGTCGGGGGCAGAGAATTCACCCCTCCACTTT. Protein sequence: CASSVSGAENSPLHF.

The V gene is TRBV27, the J gene TRBJ1-4; 7 bases agree with TRBD1. The CDR3 totals 13 residues. Germline lookup yields CDR1 MNHEY and CDR2 SMNVEV (reference sequence). Trimming at V came to 5 bases and at J to 5 bases, leaving 2 bases not matched to a gene. CDR3 in amino acids: CASSQTGNEKLFF. Here the CDR3 DNA reads TGTGCCAGCAGTCAGACAGGGAATGAAAAACTGTTTTTT. Variable domain in full (rest from reference TRBV27 and TRBJ1-4): EAQVTQNPRYLITVTGKKLTVTCSQNMNHEYMSWYRQDPGLGLRQIYYSMNVEVTDKGDVPEGYKVSRKEKRNFPLILESPSPNQTSLYFCASSQTGNEKLFFGSGTQLSVL.

The chain links TRBV3-1 (or the pseudogene TRBV3-2) to TRBJ1-2; D remains ambiguous. The CDR3 totals 14 residues. Germline loops: CDR1 LGHDT, CDR2 YNNKEL (reference sequence). Trimming pared 4 bases from V and 6 bases from J, leaving 15 bases between. In nucleotides, the CDR3 is TGTGCCAGCAGCCCTTCAGAGGGAGGAAATGGCTACACCTTC. Translation gives CASSPSEGGNGYTF.

The rearrangement links TRBV5-6 to TRBJ1-2; 8 bases are shared with TRBD1. V gave up 4 bases and J gave up 9 bases; unmatched junction bases: 5. Germline assignment: CDR1 SGHDT and CDR2 YYEEEE. This CDR3 is 12 amino acids long. The CDR3 loop reads CASSGRGRSYTF. DNA of the CDR3: TGTGCCAGCAGCGGCAGGGGGCGAAGCTACACCTTC. Supplemented by reference TRBV5-6 and TRBJ1-2, the full variable domain reads DAGVTQSPTHLIKTRGQQVTLRCSPKSGHDTVSWYQQALGQGPQFIFQYYEEEERQRGNFPDRFSGHQFPNYSSELNVNALLLGDSALYLCASSGRGRSYTFGSGTRLTVV.

The chain employs TRBV19 and TRBJ2-1; D is possibly TRBD1 or TRBD2 (5 bases each). The germline V and J ends were trimmed by 6 bases and 3 bases, with 9 bases remaining between them. The CDR3 contains 13 residues. CDR1 and CDR2 (germline): LNHDA, SQIVND (reference sequence). The CDR3 DNA is TGTGCCAGTAGGGGGGACGACTACAATGAGCAGTTCTTC. It yields the protein CASRGDDYNEQFF.

This CDR3 reads CASSEATSVPYEQYF. CDR3 bases: TGTGCCAGCAGTGAGGCGACTAGCGTTCCCTACGAGCAGTACTTC. V usage is TRBV2 and J usage is TRBJ2-7; the match to TRBD2 covers 8 bases. This CDR3 comprises 15 residues. The ends lost 3 bases at V and 2 bases at J; junction bases unmatched: 6. Germline V gene data show CDR1 as SNHLY and CDR2 as FYNNEI.

The J gene is TRBJ1-1, the V gene TRBV6-5; tentatively, D is TRBD1 (5 bases). CDR1 and CDR2 from the germline V gene are MNHEY and SVGAGI. Trimming removed 7 bases from V and 0 bases from J, with 15 bases in between. The CDR3 runs to 15 residues. The CDR3 spells CASTPPGRLNTEAFF. The CDR3 nucleotides are TGTGCCAGCACCCCTCCAGGGCGCTTGAACACTGAAGCTTTCTTT.

J is TRBJ2-1 and V is TRBV28; D is ambiguous. Per germline, CDR1 MDHEN and CDR2 SYDVKM. V lost 6 bases and J lost 2, with 14 bases in between. The CDR3 has 15 residues. The CDR3 DNA reads TGTGCCAGCAGCCCGAGCTCCCCCCCCTACAATGAGCAGTTCTTC. Translation gives CASSPSSPPYNEQFF.

The CDR3 sequence is CATSDTSEGKRTYNEQFF. CDR3 bases: TGTGCCACCAGTGATACAAGCGAGGGAAAGAGAACCTACAATGAGCAGTTCTTC. The V call is TRBV24-1, the J call TRBJ2-1; a weak D match, TRBD2 (5 bases). Trimming cost V 3 bases and J 2 bases, with 19 bases left between them. CDR3 length equals 18 residues. Germline CDR1 and CDR2: KGHDR and SFDVKD.